This T cell receptor beta chain was identified in a study of blood T cell repertoires in COVID-19. The CDR3 runs 15 residues. Trimming cost V 1 base and J 0 bases, with 9 bases left between them. From germline, CDR1 is MDHEN and CDR2 SYDVKM. How the authors handled the data: Quantification of nucleated cells was approximated via reference gene primer amplification. Only in-frame clones appear in the TCRdb table, and some are missing; sequencing was by immunoSEQ multiplex PCR. V and J calls and clone size are as listed in that table; D and trimming were resolved from the DNA. The sample records 70,000 to 85,000 clones, around nine tenths being singletons.

This receptor was taken from a woman aged 60-75 years with acute or convalescent COVID-19. The sequenced sample consisted of peripheral blood. The rearrangement joins TRBV28 to TRBJ1-1, with no clear D. CDR3 sequence (DNA): TGTGCCAGCAGTTTATTCGGGGATTTGAACACTGAAGCTTTCTTT. Its protein is CASSLFGDLNTEAFF.